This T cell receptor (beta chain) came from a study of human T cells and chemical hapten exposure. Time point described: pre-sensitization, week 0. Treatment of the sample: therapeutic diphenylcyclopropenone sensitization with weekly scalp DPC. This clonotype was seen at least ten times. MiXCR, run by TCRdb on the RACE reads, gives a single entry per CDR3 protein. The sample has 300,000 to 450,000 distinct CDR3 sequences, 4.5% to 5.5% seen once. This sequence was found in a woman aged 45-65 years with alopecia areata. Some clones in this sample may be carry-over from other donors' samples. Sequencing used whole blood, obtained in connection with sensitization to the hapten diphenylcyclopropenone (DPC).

CDR3 protein: CASSGIRSTSYEQYF. In DNA form, the CDR3 reads TGTGCCAGCAGCGGGATCAGGTCCACATCCTACGAGCAGTACTTC. J is TRBJ2-7 and V is TRBV28; D might be TRBD2 (5 bases). V dropped 6 bases and J dropped 1 base, with 16 bases sitting between them. Germline V gene lookup returns CDR1 MDHEN and CDR2 SYDVKM. The CDR3 consists of 15 residues.